The clone carrying this T cell receptor beta chain was recorded at least ten times. This record comes from a study of T cell repertoires in cytomegalovirus infection. TCRdb reanalysed the reads using MiXCR and keeps one entry per CDR3 protein. The table has around 130,000 distinct CDR3 sequences, 7.5% to 9% seen once. Trimming left V 1 base short and J 9 bases short, with 10 bases between. Germline V gene sequence: CDR1 SGHTA, CDR2 FQGNSA. The CDR3 contains 13 residues. Sequencing used PBMCs. V usage is TRBV7-2 and J usage is TRBJ2-1; no firm D call. The receptor's source is a human donor in good health (CMV status not recorded). Some clones in this sample may be carry-over from other donors' samples. The CDR3 DNA follows: TGTGCCAGCAGCTTAGAAGTGGTCTCTGAGCAGTTCTTC. It is translated as CASSLEVVSEQFF.